These 5 T cell receptor beta chains share one sample of origin, sequenced in a study of blood T cell repertoires in COVID-19. Generated by immunoSEQ multiplex PCR, the TCRdb table keeps only in-frame clones and is missing some. This table has 150,000 to 180,000 clones, around 85% appearing once. Source material: peripheral blood. The source of these receptors is a man in his fifties or sixties with COVID-19, enrolled during active disease.

The rearrangement uses TRBV24-1 and TRBJ1-2; maybe TRBD1 (5 bases). V lost 3 bases, J lost 7 bases, and 5 bases lay in between. Germline CDR1 reads KGHDR; CDR2 reads SFDVKD. CDR3 length: 11 amino acids. CDR3 DNA sequence: TGTGCCACCAGTGATACAGGTGGCTACACCTTC. This sequence encodes CATSDTGGYTF.

J is TRBJ2-1 and V is TRBV18; D is undetermined. The CDR3 covers 14 residues. V was shortened by 2 bases and J by 7 bases, with 12 bases between the two germline ends. In germline, CDR1 is KGHSH, CDR2 LQKENI. This CDR3 reads CASSPIHTVNEQFF. The CDR3 DNA reads TGTGCCAGCTCACCAATTCATACGGTAAATGAGCAGTTCTTC.

This clone was seen a single time. This chain joins TRBV5-1 and TRBJ1-2, with D possibly TRBD1 on 5 matching bases. V was trimmed by 7 bases and J by 0 bases, leaving 10 bases between them. This CDR3 region has 13 residues. Looked up from germline, CDR1 is SGHRS and CDR2 is YFSETQ. CDR3 nucleotide sequence: TGCGCCAGCGCGGGACCAGCTAACTATGGCTACACCTTC. It specifies CASAGPANYGYTF.

The chain links TRBV19 to TRBJ2-7, with 7 bases aligning to TRBD1. Germline-derived CDR1 and CDR2 are LNHDA and SQIVND (reference sequence). The CDR3 extends over 13 amino acids. V lost 8 bases to trimming and J lost 2 bases; unmatched junction nucleotides: 6. The CDR3 region is CASRGQMTYEQYF. As DNA, the CDR3 is TGTGCCAGTCGGGGACAGATGACCTACGAGCAGTACTTC. Combining the CDR3 with reference TRBV19 and TRBJ2-7 gives the whole variable domain DGGITQSPKYLFRKEGQNVTLSCEQNLNHDAMYWYRQDPGQGLRLIYYSQIVNDFQKGDIAEGYSVSREKKESFPLTVTSAQKNPTAFYLCASRGQMTYEQYFGPGTRLTVT.

The chain is built from TRBV6-5 and TRBJ2-1; the D gene is possibly TRBD2 (6 bases). This CDR3 region has 15 residues. V was clipped by 4 bases and J by 0 bases, with 10 bases between them. Germline V gene lookup returns CDR1 MNHEY and CDR2 SVGAGI. CDR3 bases: TGTGCCAGCAGTTCCCGGGGGAGCTCCTACAATGAGCAGTTCTTC. Its protein product is CASSSRGSSYNEQFF.